Each of the 8 T cell receptor beta chains below was sequenced from the same sample in a study of vaccination and CD4 T cells after COVID-19. Scientists ran DNA taken from cultured CD4+ T cells through the Oncomine TCR Beta short-read assay for sequencing. One entry per CDR3 protein results from TCRdb running MiXCR on the PCR reads. The data hold 9,500 to 15,000 distinct CDR3 sequences, with around 64% observed a single time. Documented treatment: approximately 10-day PBMC culture with coronavirus spike peptide pools or control peptides (ViraFEST assay). Their target antigens are unknown. Here the sequenced sample was CD4+ T cells from blood, cultured in vitro, taken before SARS-CoV-2 vaccination. The receptors stem from a human donor who had recovered from COVID-19.

The rearrangement links TRBV2 to TRBJ2-5; either TRBD1 or TRBD2 may supply D (5 bases each). Germline values: CDR1 SNHLY, CDR2 FYNNEI. This CDR3 region has 11 residues. Trimming cost V 9 bases and J 4 bases, with 9 bases left between them. The CDR3 bases are TGTGCCAGTCTGAGGGGAGAGACCCAGTACTTC. This codes for CASLRGETQYF.

This clonotype appeared a few times. V is TRBV20-1 and J is TRBJ2-2; TRBD2 agrees at 10 bases. The CDR3 has 16 residues. The trim removed 3 bases at V and 6 bases at J, leaving 10 bases unmatched. Germline V gives CDR1 DFQATT, CDR2 SNEGSKA (reference sequence). This chain's CDR3 is CSASSWSGRGAGELFF. DNA of the CDR3: TGCAGTGCTAGCTCCTGGAGCGGGAGGGGGGCCGGGGAGCTGTTTTTT.

The chain joins TRBV6-2 or TRBV6-3 to TRBJ2-2; TRBD2 matches 11 bases. The CDR3 has 13 amino acids. The V gene's germline CDR1 is MNHEY and CDR2 SVGEGT. Trimming removed 6 bases from V and 7 bases from J; junction bases left unmatched: 1. The CDR3 DNA is TGTGCCAGCAGGACTAGCGGGGACGGGGAGCTGTTTTTT. This sequence encodes CASRTSGDGELFF.

The CDR3, as DNA: TGCAGTGTTGCACGAGCGGGAACAGATACGCAGTATTTT. It yields the protein CSVARAGTDTQYF. V and J are TRBV20-1 and TRBJ2-3; 7 nucleotides agree with TRBD2. The CDR3 has 13 residues. V trimming: 7 bases; J trimming: 3 bases; junction bases outside the gene matches: 7. Per the germline V gene, CDR1 is DFQATT and CDR2 is SNEGSKA (reference sequence).

The V and J genes are TRBV20-1 and TRBJ1-2; 7 bases align to TRBD1. Germline V CDR1 and CDR2: DFQATT, SNEGSKA (reference sequence). V trimming: 5 bases; J trimming: 4 bases; junction bases outside the gene matches: 7. This CDR3 spans 13 amino acids. This CDR3 is CSAPDRSTYGYTF. CDR3 in DNA: TGCAGTGCTCCGGACAGGAGTACCTATGGCTACACCTTC.

The genes are TRBV6-1 and TRBJ2-3; D is uncertain. The V end lost 10 bases, the J end lost 3 bases, and 14 bases lay between the germline ends. The CDR3 is 13 amino acids. CDR1 and CDR2 (germline): MNHNS, SASEGT. The CDR3 DNA is TGTGCCAACACAGACGGCATTACAGATACGCAGTATTTT. Its translation is CANTDGITDTQYF.

The V call is TRBV20-1, the J call TRBJ1-6; D not certain. Trimming left V 3 bases short and J 7 bases short, with 10 bases between. CDR1 and CDR2 (germline): DFQATT, SNEGSKA (reference sequence). The CDR3 is made up of 13 amino acids. The chain's CDR3 is CSARGEGNSPLHF. The CDR3 DNA sequence: TGCAGTGCTAGGGGTGAAGGGAATTCACCCCTCCACTTT.

The chain employs TRBV28 and TRBJ1-5, with TRBD1 as a possible D gene (5 bases). Germline lookup yields CDR1 MDHEN and CDR2 SYDVKM. The CDR3 covers 14 residues. Trimming pared 4 bases from V and 0 bases from J, leaving 7 bases between. The CDR3 loop reads CASSWDHSNQPQHF. The CDR3 DNA sequence: TGTGCCAGCAGTTGGGACCATAGCAATCAGCCCCAGCATTTT.